The entry below describes one TCR beta chain. Repertoires were generated with immunoSEQ multiplex PCR, while TCRdb's copy carries only in-frame clones and drops some. The table has around 250,000 clones, around 83% seen once. The data were obtained in a study of blood T cell repertoires in COVID-19. As for the study in general: Samples representing acute and convalescent COVID-19 were sourced from the United States, Italy and Spain. The cDNA or gDNA used as material had been derived from T cells, B-cell-depleted T cells, or PBMCs.

V was cut by 6 bases and J by 0 bases, with 18 bases left in between. The CDR3 spans 16 residues. CDR1 is SNHLY and CDR2 is FYNNEI in the germline V gene. The clonotype was recovered from an older man with acute or convalescent COVID-19. What was sequenced was peripheral blood. This chain joins TRBV2 and TRBJ2-7; no clear D. CDR3: CASSKELLLISYEQYF. CDR3 nucleotides: TGTGCCAGCAGCAAGGAGCTATTACTGATCTCCTACGAGCAGTACTTC.